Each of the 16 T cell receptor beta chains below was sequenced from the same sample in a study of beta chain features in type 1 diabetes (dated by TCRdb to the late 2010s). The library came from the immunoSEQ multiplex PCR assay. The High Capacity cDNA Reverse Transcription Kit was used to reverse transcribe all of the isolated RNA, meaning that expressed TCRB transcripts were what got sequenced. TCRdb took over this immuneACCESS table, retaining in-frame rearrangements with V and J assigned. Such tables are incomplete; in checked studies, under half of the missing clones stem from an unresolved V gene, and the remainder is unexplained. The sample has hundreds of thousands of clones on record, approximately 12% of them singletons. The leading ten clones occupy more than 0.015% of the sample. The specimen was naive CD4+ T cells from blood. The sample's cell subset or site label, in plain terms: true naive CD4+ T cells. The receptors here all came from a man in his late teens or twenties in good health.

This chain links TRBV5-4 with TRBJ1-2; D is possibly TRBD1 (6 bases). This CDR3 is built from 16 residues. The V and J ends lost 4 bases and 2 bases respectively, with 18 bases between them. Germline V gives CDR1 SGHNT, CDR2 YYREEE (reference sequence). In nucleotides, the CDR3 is TGTGCCAGCAGCCTCCCCTGGGGGGGGGCGAACTATGGCTACACCTTC. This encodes CASSLPWGGANYGYTF.

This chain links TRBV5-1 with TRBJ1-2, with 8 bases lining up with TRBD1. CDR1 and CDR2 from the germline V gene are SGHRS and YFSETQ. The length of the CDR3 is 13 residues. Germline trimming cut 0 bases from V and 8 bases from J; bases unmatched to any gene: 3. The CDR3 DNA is TGCGCCAGCAGCTTGGAGACAGGGGACGGCTACACCTTC. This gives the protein CASSLETGDGYTF.

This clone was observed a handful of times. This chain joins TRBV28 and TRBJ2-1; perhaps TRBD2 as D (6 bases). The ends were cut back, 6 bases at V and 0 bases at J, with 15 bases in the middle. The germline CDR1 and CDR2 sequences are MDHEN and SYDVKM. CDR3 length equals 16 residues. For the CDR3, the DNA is TGTGCCAGCAGCTTAGACCTTAGCGGCTCCTACAATGAGCAGTTCTTC. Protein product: CASSLDLSGSYNEQFF.

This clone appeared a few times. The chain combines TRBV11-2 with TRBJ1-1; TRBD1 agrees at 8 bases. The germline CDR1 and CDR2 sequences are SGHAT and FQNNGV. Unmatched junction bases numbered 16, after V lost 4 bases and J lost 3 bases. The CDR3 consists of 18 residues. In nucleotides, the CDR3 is TGTGCCAGCAGCTCCTACTTTACAGGGGGAGGTATTGACACTGAAGCTTTCTTT. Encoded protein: CASSSYFTGGGIDTEAFF.

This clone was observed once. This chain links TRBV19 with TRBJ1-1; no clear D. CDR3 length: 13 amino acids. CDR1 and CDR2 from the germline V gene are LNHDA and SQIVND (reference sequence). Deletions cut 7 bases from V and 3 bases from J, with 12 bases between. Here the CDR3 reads CASKVSRDTEAFF. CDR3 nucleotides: TGTGCCAGTAAGGTTTCGAGGGACACTGAAGCTTTCTTT. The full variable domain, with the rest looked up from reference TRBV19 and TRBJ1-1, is DGGITQSPKYLFRKEGQNVTLSCEQNLNHDAMYWYRQDPGQGLRLIYYSQIVNDFQKGDIAEGYSVSREKKESFPLTVTSAQKNPTAFYLCASKVSRDTEAFFGQGTRLTVV.

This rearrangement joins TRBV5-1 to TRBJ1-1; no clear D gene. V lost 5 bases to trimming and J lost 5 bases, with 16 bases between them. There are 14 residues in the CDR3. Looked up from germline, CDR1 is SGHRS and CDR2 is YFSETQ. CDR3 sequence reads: CASRDGSRGTEAFF. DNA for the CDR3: TGCGCCAGCAGGGACGGCAGCCGCGGGACTGAAGCTTTCTTT.

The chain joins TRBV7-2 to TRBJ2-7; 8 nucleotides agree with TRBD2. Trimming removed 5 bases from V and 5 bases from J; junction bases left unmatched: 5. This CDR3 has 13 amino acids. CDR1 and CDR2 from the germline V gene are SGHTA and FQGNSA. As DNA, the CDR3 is TGTGCCAGCAGCCTGACTAGCGCCGACGAGCAGTACTTC. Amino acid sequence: CASSLTSADEQYF. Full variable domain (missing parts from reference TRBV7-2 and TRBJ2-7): GAGVSQSPSNKVTEKGKDVELRCDPISGHTALYWYRQSLGQGLEFLIYFQGNSAPDKSGLPSDRFSAERTGGSVSTLTIQRTQQEDSAVYLCASSLTSADEQYFGPGTRLTVT.

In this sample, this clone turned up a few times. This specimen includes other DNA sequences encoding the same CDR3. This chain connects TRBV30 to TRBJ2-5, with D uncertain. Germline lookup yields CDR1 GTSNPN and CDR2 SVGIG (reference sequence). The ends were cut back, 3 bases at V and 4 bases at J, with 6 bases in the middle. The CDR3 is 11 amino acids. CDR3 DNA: TGTGCCTGGAGACGGAGAGAGACCCAGTACTTC. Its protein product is CAWRRRETQYF.

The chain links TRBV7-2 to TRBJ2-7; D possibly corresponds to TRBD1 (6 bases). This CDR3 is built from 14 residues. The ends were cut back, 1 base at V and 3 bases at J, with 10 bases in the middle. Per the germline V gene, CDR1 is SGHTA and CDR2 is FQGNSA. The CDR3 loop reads CASSLGYRVYEQYF. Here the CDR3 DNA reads TGTGCCAGCAGCTTAGGATACAGGGTCTACGAGCAGTACTTC. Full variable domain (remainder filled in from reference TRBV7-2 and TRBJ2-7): GAGVSQSPSNKVTEKGKDVELRCDPISGHTALYWYRQSLGQGLEFLIYFQGNSAPDKSGLPSDRFSAERTGGSVSTLTIQRTQQEDSAVYLCASSLGYRVYEQYFGPGTRLTVT.

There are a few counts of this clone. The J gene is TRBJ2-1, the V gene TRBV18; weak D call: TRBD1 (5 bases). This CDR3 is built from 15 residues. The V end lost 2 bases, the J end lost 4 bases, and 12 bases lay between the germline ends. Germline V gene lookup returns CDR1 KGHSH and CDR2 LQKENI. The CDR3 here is CASSPYQGSYNEQFF. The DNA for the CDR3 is TGTGCCAGCTCACCATACCAGGGATCTTACAATGAGCAGTTCTTC.

CDR3 coding DNA: TGTGCCAGCAGCTTGGAGGGGGGGCGGATGAACACTGAAGCTTTCTTT. As protein: CASSLEGGRMNTEAFF. The rearrangement uses TRBV5-4 and TRBJ1-1, with D possibly being TRBD1 (6 bases). The germline gives CDR1 SGHNT, CDR2 YYREEE (reference sequence). The CDR3 runs to 16 residues. V was clipped by 0 bases and J by 0 bases, with 12 bases between them.

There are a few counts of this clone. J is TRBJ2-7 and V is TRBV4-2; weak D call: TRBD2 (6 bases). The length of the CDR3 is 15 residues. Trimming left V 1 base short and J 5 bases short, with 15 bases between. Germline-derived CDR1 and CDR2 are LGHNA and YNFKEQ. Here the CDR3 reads CASSQVVGGINEQYF. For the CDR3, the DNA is TGTGCCAGCAGCCAAGTGGTGGGGGGTATAAACGAGCAGTACTTC.

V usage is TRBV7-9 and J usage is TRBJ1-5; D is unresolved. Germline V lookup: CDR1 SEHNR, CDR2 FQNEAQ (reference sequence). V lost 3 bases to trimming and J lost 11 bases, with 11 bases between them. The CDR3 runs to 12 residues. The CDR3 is CASSFPGSAQHF. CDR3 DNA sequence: TGTGCCAGCAGCTTTCCTGGTTCGGCCCAGCATTTT.

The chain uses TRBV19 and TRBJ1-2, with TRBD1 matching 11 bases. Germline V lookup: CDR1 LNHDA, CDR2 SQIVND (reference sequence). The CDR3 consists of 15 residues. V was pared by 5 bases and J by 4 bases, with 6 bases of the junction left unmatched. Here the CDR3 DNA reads TGTGCCAGTAGTCCTCGGACAGGGGGCGGCTATGGCTACACCTTC. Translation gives CASSPRTGGGYGYTF.

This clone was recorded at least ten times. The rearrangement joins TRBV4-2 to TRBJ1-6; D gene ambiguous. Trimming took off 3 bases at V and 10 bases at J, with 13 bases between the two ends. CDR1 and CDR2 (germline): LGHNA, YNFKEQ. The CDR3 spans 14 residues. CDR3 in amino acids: CASSHDGVQSPLHF. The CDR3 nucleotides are TGTGCCAGCAGCCACGACGGGGTGCAATCACCCCTCCACTTT.

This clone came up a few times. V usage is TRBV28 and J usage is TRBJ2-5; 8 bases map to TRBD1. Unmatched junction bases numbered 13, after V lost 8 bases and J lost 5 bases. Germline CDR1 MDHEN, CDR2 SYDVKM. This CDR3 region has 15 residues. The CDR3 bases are TGTGCCAGCGGACGCTCGGACAGGGCTGGGGAGACCCAGTACTTC. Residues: CASGRSDRAGETQYF.